This T cell receptor beta chain is drawn from a study of blood T cells in healthy people across ages. Findings and caveats of the study: Donor CMV status, an unknown factor, possibly confounded changes in expanded clonotypes. Strongly correlated with naive T cell percentage was TCR beta diversity. There were more naive CD4+ cells and higher diversity in long-lived donors than in aged donors.

Ranging in age from roughly 6 to 95, the donors were healthy Caucasian individuals from Russia. CDR1 is MDHEN and CDR2 is SYDVKM in the germline V gene. CDR3 size: 16 residues. V gave up 4 bases and J gave up 1 base, with 15 bases separating them. In its sample, this clonotype was seen a few times. Its target is not known. With a J-beta primer mix and a sample-barcoded 5' primer, a second PCR ran 7 to 11 cycles. TCRdb re-derived calls from the 5' RACE reads in MiXCR, one entry per CDR3 protein. The profile covers about 780,000 distinct CDR3 sequences, with 35% to 60% appearing a single time and 15% to 20% taken by the ten largest.

This receptor was identified in a man older than 75 in good health. This chain uses TRBV28 with TRBJ2-3; D is uncertain. Sequencing was carried out using blood. The CDR3, as DNA: TGTGCCAGCAGTTACCCCCGCCCTAGTGGCACAGATACGCAGTATTTT. This codes for CASSYPRPSGTDTQYF. Together with reference TRBV28 and TRBJ2-3, the CDR3 gives the full variable domain: DVKVTQSSRYLVKRTGEKVFLECVQDMDHENMFWYRQDPGLGLRLIYFSYDVKMKEKGDIPEGYSVSREKKERFSLILESASTNQTSMYLCASSYPRPSGTDTQYFGPGTRLTVL.